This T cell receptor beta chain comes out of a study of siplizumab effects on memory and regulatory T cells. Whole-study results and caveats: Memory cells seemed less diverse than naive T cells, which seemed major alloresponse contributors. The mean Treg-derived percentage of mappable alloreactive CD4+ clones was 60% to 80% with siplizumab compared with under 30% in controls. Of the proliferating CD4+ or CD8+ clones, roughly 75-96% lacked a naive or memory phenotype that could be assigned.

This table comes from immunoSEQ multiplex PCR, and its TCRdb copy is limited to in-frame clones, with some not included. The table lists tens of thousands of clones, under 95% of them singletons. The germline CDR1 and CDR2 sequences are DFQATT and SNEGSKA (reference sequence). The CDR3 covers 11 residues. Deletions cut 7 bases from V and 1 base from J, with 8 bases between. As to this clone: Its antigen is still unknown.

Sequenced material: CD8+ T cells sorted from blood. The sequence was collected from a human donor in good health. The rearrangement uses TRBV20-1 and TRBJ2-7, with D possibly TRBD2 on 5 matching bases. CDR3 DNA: TGCAGTGGGCGGACTTCCTACGAGCAGTACTTC. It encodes CSGRTSYEQYF.